Each of the 8 T cell receptor beta chains below was sequenced from the same sample in a study of blood T cell repertoires in COVID-19. Repertoires were generated with immunoSEQ multiplex PCR, while TCRdb's copy carries only in-frame clones and drops some. The sample shows around 100,000 clones, roughly 90% of them seen only once. Sequencing was carried out using peripheral blood. These receptors all come from a man between 70 and 80 years old with acute or convalescent COVID-19.

V usage is TRBV27 and J usage is TRBJ2-7; TRBD2 matches at 9 bases. CDR1 MNHEY and CDR2 SMNVEV come from the germline V gene (reference sequence). J gave up 2 bases and V 5 bases, and 10 bases lay outside the gene matches. CDR3 size: 16 residues. CDR3 protein: CASSAGTSRGTYEQYF. CDR3 bases: TGTGCCAGCAGTGCCGGGACTAGCCGGGGCACCTACGAGCAGTACTTC.

The chain links TRBV11-3 to TRBJ1-5; 10 bases fit TRBD1. The V gene end was trimmed by 4 bases and the J gene end by 0 bases; junction bases not matched to a gene: 6. The CDR3 sequence is 17 residues long. Germline assignment: CDR1 SGHNT and CDR2 YENEEA. CDR3 sequence reads: CASSSGTGDNSNQPQHF. In nucleotides, the CDR3 is TGTGCCAGCAGCTCCGGGACAGGGGACAATAGCAATCAGCCCCAGCATTTT.

V gene TRBV11-3 combines with J gene TRBJ1-1; no definite D call. The V gene's germline CDR1 is SGHNT and CDR2 YENEEA. The V gene lost 5 bases and the J gene lost 3 bases, with 16 bases spanning the gap. The CDR3 contains 15 residues. The chain's CDR3 is CASSHKPSLDTEAFF. The CDR3 nucleotides read TGTGCCAGCAGCCATAAACCTAGTCTGGACACTGAAGCTTTCTTT.

The V and J genes are TRBV3-1 (or the pseudogene TRBV3-2) and TRBJ2-7; 7 bases fit TRBD1. Trimming cost V 0 bases and J 2 bases; bases outside gene matches: 4. CDR3 length equals 15 residues. Germline CDR1 reads LGHDT; CDR2 reads YNNKEL (reference sequence). CDR3 in amino acids: CASSQDTGQAYEQYF. Here the CDR3 DNA reads TGTGCCAGCAGCCAAGATACCGGACAGGCCTACGAGCAGTACTTC.

V gene TRBV4-1 combines with J gene TRBJ2-4; a possible D gene is TRBD2 (5 bases). The CDR3 spans 16 residues. V shed 0 bases and J shed 0 bases, with 9 bases lying between them. Germline values: CDR1 MGHRA, CDR2 YSYEKL. The CDR3 loop is CASSQDGGLAKNIQYF. CDR3 nucleotides: TGCGCCAGCAGCCAAGACGGCGGACTAGCCAAAAACATTCAGTACTTC.

The V and J genes are TRBV27 and TRBJ2-1, with D uncertain. There are 13 residues in the CDR3. Germline-derived CDR1 and CDR2 are MNHEY and SMNVEV (reference sequence). Deletions cut 5 bases from V and 3 bases from J, with 8 bases between. The CDR3 nucleotides read TGTGCCAGCAGTGAAAAACACTACAATGAGCAGTTCTTC. It translates to CASSEKHYNEQFF.

The rearrangement uses TRBV6-2 or TRBV6-3 and TRBJ2-7; 9 bases agree with TRBD1. In germline, CDR1 is MNHEY, CDR2 SVGEGT. The CDR3 totals 15 residues. With 4 bases clipped from V and 0 bases from J, the junction kept 4 bases outside the gene matches. CDR3 DNA sequence: TGTGCCAGCAGTTCGACAGGGGGGCTCTCCTACGAGCAGTACTTC. Protein sequence: CASSSTGGLSYEQYF.

The CDR3 sequence is CASSGSYGYTF. In nucleotides, the CDR3 is TGTGCCAGCAGCGGGAGCTATGGCTACACCTTC. The J gene is TRBJ1-2, the V gene TRBV28; no definite D call. Deletions cut 6 bases from V and 4 bases from J, with 6 bases between. The CDR3 extends over 11 amino acids. Germline values: CDR1 MDHEN, CDR2 SYDVKM.